A selection of T cell receptor beta chains follows, all from one sample in a study of Ad26.COV2.S vaccination and SARS-CoV-2 variants. Produced via immunoSEQ multiplex PCR; TCRdb's table is partial and in-frame only. Among about 450,000 clones, about 88% were seen once, and the ten largest hold approximately 2.5%. This material consisted of peripheral blood, taken in a trial of Ad26.COV2.S vaccine versus placebo. These receptors originate from a person aged 18-60 years who received the Ad26.COV2.S COVID-19 vaccine or a placebo. CDR3s include the opening cysteine and the closing phenylalanine or tryptophan. A D gene is named only where the DNA matches it firmly. Not every row has a clone size; where given, it reads once, few, many or a size class.

J,size,V,D,CDR3,DNA
TRBJ2-2,-,TRBV18,TRBD1,CASSRDRQNTGELFF,TGTGCCAGCTCAAGGGACAGGCAGAACACCGGGGAGCTGTTTTTT
TRBJ2-3,-,TRBV14,-,CASSQRGADTQYF,TGTGCCAGCAGCCAGAGAGGCGCAGATACGCAGTATTTT
TRBJ1-2,-,TRBV6-5,-,CASSPGRANYGYTF,TGTGCCAGCAGCCCCGGCCGGGCTAACTATGGCTACACCTTC
TRBJ2-3,-,TRBV7-3,TRBD2,CASSHGTSGFADTQYF,TGTGCCAGCAGCCACGGGACTAGCGGGTTCGCAGATACGCAGTATTTT
TRBJ2-1,-,TRBV7-3,-,CASSLNSAGRQFF,TGTGCCAGCAGCTTAAATTCGGCTGGGCGGCAGTTCTTC
TRBJ2-5,-,TRBV7-2,-,CASRTGSQETQYF,TGTGCCAGCAGAACGGGATCCCAAGAGACCCAGTACTTC
TRBJ2-5,-,TRBV19,TRBD1,CASSRDREMEETQYF,TGTGCCAGTAGCCGGGACAGGGAGATGGAAGAGACCCAGTACTTC
TRBJ1-2,-,TRBV19,-,CASSVGLGYTF,TGTGCCAGTAGCGTGGGGCTCGGCTACACCTTC
TRBJ1-2,-,TRBV18,-,CASSHFIGSQANYGYTF,TGTGCCAGCTCACACTTCATCGGAAGTCAAGCTAACTATGGCTACACCTTC
TRBJ2-5,-,TRBV4-3,-,CASSQEGYGSQETQYF,TGCGCCAGCAGCCAAGAGGGTTACGGGAGCCAAGAGACCCAGTACTTC
TRBJ1-3,-,TRBV28,-,CAIVDISGNTIYF,TGTGCCATCGTGGACATCTCTGGAAACACCATATATTTT
TRBJ2-5,-,TRBV12-3/TRBV12-4,TRBD1,CASGDSYEETQYF,TGTGCCAGCGGGGACAGCTACGAAGAGACCCAGTACTTC
TRBJ1-3,-,TRBV5-4,-,CASSFRTGNTIYF,TGTGCCAGCAGCTTCCGGACGGGAAACACCATATATTTT
TRBJ2-7,-,TRBV25-1,TRBD2,CASRGAGGRLEQYF,TGTGCCAGCAGGGGCGCGGGGGGCCGTCTCGAGCAGTACTTC
TRBJ2-3,-,TRBV4-3,TRBD2,CASSQDGEGRDTQYF,TGCGCCAGCAGCCAAGATGGGGAGGGACGGGATACGCAGTATTTT
TRBJ1-2,-,TRBV15,-,CATSNSLDLPDGYTF,TGTGCCACCAGCAACTCCCTAGACCTCCCAGACGGCTACACCTTC
TRBJ2-1,-,TRBV2,TRBD2,CASRDSAGGVAGGWQFF,TGTGCCAGCAGGGACTCGGCGGGAGGTGTAGCGGGAGGGTGGCAGTTCTTC
TRBJ1-5,-,TRBV28,-,CASSLDQPQHF,TGTGCCAGCAGTTTAGATCAGCCCCAGCATTTT
TRBJ1-5,-,TRBV10-3,-,CAISESGLEQPQHF,TGTGCCATCAGTGAGTCGGGCCTAGAGCAGCCCCAGCATTTT
TRBJ2-7,-,TRBV4-2,-,CASSQADGPYEQYF,TGTGCCAGCAGCCAAGCTGACGGCCCCTACGAGCAGTACTTC
TRBJ2-7,once,TRBV5-8,-,CASSLDPSGEQYF,TGTGCCAGCAGTCTCGACCCCTCGGGGGAGCAGTACTTC
TRBJ1-5,-,TRBV6-2/TRBV6-3,-,CASSYFPGEMSNQPQHF,TGTGCCAGCAGTTACTTCCCGGGGGAAATGAGCAATCAGCCCCAGCATTTT
TRBJ2-2,-,TRBV4-2,TRBD1,CASSQETGMYTGELFF,TGTGCCAGCAGCCAAGAGACAGGGATGTACACCGGGGAGCTGTTTTTT
TRBJ1-1,-,TRBV7-2,-,CASSPRGARGFF,TGTGCCAGCAGTCCCAGGGGAGCTCGGGGTTTCTTT
TRBJ1-1,-,TRBV7-9,-,CASSHKTRISGTEAFF,TGTGCCAGCAGCCATAAAACAAGGATCTCGGGCACTGAAGCTTTCTTT
TRBJ1-6,-,TRBV27,-,CASTSGGEGSPLHF,TGTGCCAGCACATCGGGGGGGGAAGGTTCACCCCTCCACTTT
TRBJ1-5,-,TRBV18,-,CASSHDRDQPQHF,TGTGCCAGCTCGCACGACAGAGATCAGCCCCAGCATTTT
TRBJ1-2,-,TRBV7-8,-,CASSLDAGTNQRGYTF,TGTGCCAGCAGCTTAGACGCTGGGACAAATCAAAGGGGCTACACCTTC
TRBJ1-1,-,TRBV3-1/TRBV3-2,TRBD1,CASSQVGTVAFF,TGTGCCAGCAGCCAAGTTGGGACAGTCGCTTTCTTT
TRBJ1-2,-,TRBV19,-,CASSIMGTYGYTF,TGTGCCAGTAGTATTATGGGGACATATGGCTACACCTTC
TRBJ2-3,-,TRBV5-1,-,CASSLAWGLNTQYF,TGCGCCAGCAGCTTGGCCTGGGGTTTGAATACGCAGTATTTT
TRBJ2-2,few,TRBV5-5,-,CASSTLGTNTGELFF,TGTGCCAGCAGCACCCTGGGAACGAACACCGGGGAGCTGTTTTTT
TRBJ2-5,-,TRBV6-5,-,CASSYLPDSQETQYF,TGTGCCAGCAGTTACCTCCCCGACAGTCAAGAGACCCAGTACTTC
TRBJ2-3,-,TRBV2,-,CASSAETGYSADTQYF,TGTGCCAGCAGTGCCGAAACAGGGTATTCCGCGGATACGCAGTATTTT
TRBJ2-2,-,TRBV5-6,-,CASSLAGGTGELFF,TGTGCCAGCAGCTTGGCTGGGGGGACCGGGGAGCTGTTTTTT
TRBJ1-2,-,TRBV11-2,-,CASSLDLWAQGYTF,TGTGCCAGCAGCTTAGACCTGTGGGCTCAGGGCTACACCTTC
TRBJ1-1,-,TRBV28,-,CAITGSGYTEAFF,TGTGCCATCACAGGGTCGGGGTACACTGAAGCTTTCTTT
TRBJ2-4,-,TRBV4-1,TRBD1,CASSQEVDRGLLLAKNIQYF,TGCGCCAGCAGCCAAGAAGTGGACAGGGGGCTCCTTTTAGCCAAAAACATTCAGTACTTC
TRBJ1-3,-,TRBV30,TRBD1,CAWTLRGRTTGNTIYF,TGTGCCTGGACGCTCAGGGGGCGAACGACTGGAAACACCATATATTTT
TRBJ2-6,-,TRBV19,-,CASSISRHSGANVLTF,TGTGCCAGTAGTATCAGTCGTCACTCTGGGGCCAACGTCCTGACTTTC
TRBJ2-3,-,TRBV11-2,-,CASSYSTETTDTQYF,TGTGCCAGCAGCTACTCTACGGAAACCACAGATACGCAGTATTTT